Shown below are 22 T cell receptor beta chains from a single sample sequenced in a study of blood T cells in healthy people across ages. Primers used in a second PCR of roughly 6 to 11 cycles were a sample-barcoded 5' primer and a J-beta primer mix. TCRdb analysed the 5' RACE reads with MiXCR anew, one entry per CDR3 protein. The sample carries around 900,000 distinct CDR3 sequences, 29% recorded once. Sequenced input: blood. The receptors derive from a woman of 80 years or more in good health.

The rearrangement joins TRBV5-1 to TRBJ2-2; no clear D. Germline V gene lookup returns CDR1 SGHRS and CDR2 YFSETQ. The CDR3 loop spans 13 amino acids. The V end lost 4 bases, the J end lost 6 bases, and 10 bases lay between the germline ends. CDR3 loop: CASSIAESGELFF. The CDR3 region has the DNA TGCGCCAGCAGCATCGCGGAGTCCGGGGAGCTGTTTTTT.

At least ten counts were recorded for this clonotype. This chain connects TRBV27 to TRBJ1-2; tentative D call: TRBD1 (5 bases). CDR1 is MNHEY, CDR2 SMNVEV, per germline (reference sequence). Trimming stripped 3 bases from V and 4 bases from J, with 9 bases between. This CDR3 has 13 residues. DNA for the CDR3: TGTGCCAGCAGTTTTCGAGGGACCTATGGCTACACCTTC. The encoded protein is CASSFRGTYGYTF.

About this clonotype itself: This could be a read error, since a much larger clone is one nucleotide away. The gene calls are TRBV12-3 or TRBV12-4 and TRBJ2-3; no clear D gene. CDR3 length: 15 amino acids. The CDR3: CASSFGRVRADTEYF. CDR3 bases: TGTGCCAGCAGTTTCGGCAGAGTGAGAGCAGATACGGAGTATTTT.

This clonotype appeared many times. The rearrangement joins TRBV7-2 to TRBJ2-3; 13 bases are shared with TRBD2. CDR1 is SGHTA, CDR2 FQGNSA, per germline. The CDR3 spans 15 residues. Unmatched junction bases numbered 4, after V lost 3 bases and J lost 7 bases. This CDR3 reads CASSLTSGGPHTQYF. The CDR3 DNA follows: TGTGCCAGCAGCTTGACTAGCGGGGGGCCCCATACGCAGTATTTT.

This clonotype appeared many times. The V and J genes are TRBV24-1 and TRBJ2-5, with D perhaps matching TRBD2 (5 bases). Germline V lookup: CDR1 KGHDR, CDR2 SFDVKD. Deletions cut 5 bases from V and 7 bases from J, with 10 bases between. CDR3 length: 12 residues. The CDR3 here is CATSGWERTQYF. The CDR3 nucleotides are TGTGCCACCAGTGGTTGGGAGAGGACCCAGTACTTC.

This clonotype was seen repeatedly, ten times or more. This chain joins TRBV28 and TRBJ2-7, with TRBD2 matching 8 bases. V shed 8 bases and J 0 bases; nucleotides not matched to a gene: 6. There are 14 residues in the CDR3. Germline V gene lookup returns CDR1 MDHEN and CDR2 SYDVKM. The DNA for the CDR3 is TGTGCCAGCCGACGGGGGGGAAACTCCTACGAGCAGTACTTC. Its protein is CASRRGGNSYEQYF. The full variable domain, rest sourced from reference TRBV28 and TRBJ2-7, is DVKVTQSSRYLVKRTGEKVFLECVQDMDHENMFWYRQDPGLGLRLIYFSYDVKMKEKGDIPEGYSVSREKKERFSLILESASTNQTSMYLCASRRGGNSYEQYFGPGTRLTVT.

This clonotype was detected only a few times. A junction end diverges from the germline sequence, so it may reflect a read error. The rearrangement joins TRBV5-6 to TRBJ2-6; tentatively, D is TRBD2 (7 bases). There are 18 residues in the CDR3. Germline V CDR1 and CDR2: SGHDT, YYEEEE. The CDR3 sequence is CASSLVGGRLTGANVRTF. In DNA, the CDR3 is TGTGCCAGCAGCTTAGTCGGGGGGCGCTTAACCGGGGCCAACGTCCGGACTTTC.

V usage is TRBV3-1 and J usage is TRBJ2-2; D call uncertain. CDR3 length equals 15 residues. Germline assignment: CDR1 LGHDT and CDR2 YNNKEL (reference sequence). Deletions cut 2 bases from V and 1 base from J, with 8 bases between. The chain's CDR3 is CASSQSFGNTGELFF. The CDR3 DNA reads TGTGCCAGCAGCCAAAGTTTCGGGAACACCGGGGAGCTGTTTTTT.

This clonotype was counted only a few times. J is TRBJ2-7 and V is TRBV6-1; weak D call: TRBD1 (5 bases). Germline V gene data show CDR1 as MNHNS and CDR2 as SASEGT. CDR3 size: 13 residues. V was shortened by 2 bases and J by 4 bases, with 9 bases between the two germline ends. The CDR3 coding sequence is TGTGCCAGCAGTGAATTCCACAGGTACGAGCAGTACTTC. Translation gives CASSEFHRYEQYF.

V and J are TRBV18 and TRBJ2-1; 8 bases match TRBD2. Germline V lookup: CDR1 KGHSH, CDR2 LQKENI. This CDR3 is built from 15 residues. V lost 2 bases to trimming and J lost 9 bases; unmatched junction nucleotides: 9. The CDR3 DNA reads as TGTGCCAGCTCACCAAGGTGGGGAAGCGGGGGTGAGCAGTTCTTC. Amino acids: CASSPRWGSGGEQFF.

This clonotype was counted only a few times. This clone may be a read error of a much larger clone one base away. The rearrangement joins TRBV5-6 to TRBJ2-1; 11 bases align to TRBD2. The DNA end is more similar to TRBJ2-7, so the J call may be wrong. Germline assignment: CDR1 SGHDT and CDR2 YYEEEE. The CDR3 has 15 residues. CDR3 residues: CASSETSGGYNEQYF. In nucleotides, the CDR3 is TGTGCCAGCAGCGAAACTAGCGGGGGATACAATGAGCAGTACTTC.

Ten or more counts support this clonotype. The chain employs TRBV6-5 and TRBJ2-3; no clear D. This CDR3 is 14 amino acids long. Deletions cut 0 bases from V and 4 bases from J, with 8 bases between. The V gene's germline CDR1 is MNHEY and CDR2 SVGAGI. The CDR3 coding sequence is TGTGCCAGCAGTTACTCAAAGACTGCAGATACGCAGTATTTT. Translated: CASSYSKTADTQYF.

This clonotype occurred many times. The V call is TRBV7-2, the J call TRBJ2-3; possibly TRBD2 for D (7 bases). The CDR3 length is 15 residues. Germline CDR1 and CDR2: SGHTA and FQGNSA. Trimming pared 5 bases from V and 9 bases from J, leaving 21 bases between. CDR3 region: CASSPRGGGKGTQYF. The CDR3, as DNA: TGTGCCAGCAGCCCCCGTGGCGGGGGCAAAGGAACGCAGTATTTT.

The sample holds a few counts of this clonotype. This chain joins TRBV13 and TRBJ2-3; the match to TRBD2 covers 12 bases. The germline V gene has CDR1 PRHDT and CDR2 FYEKMQ (reference sequence). J lost 6 bases, V lost 5 bases, and 9 bases had no gene match. The CDR3 is made up of 16 amino acids. Here the CDR3 DNA reads TGTGCCAGCAGCCCTCGACTAGCGGGAGATGTGGATACGCAGTATTTT. It is translated as CASSPRLAGDVDTQYF.

There are a few counts of this clonotype. This may come from a read error, since a much larger clone is one base off. V usage is TRBV7-2 and J usage is TRBJ2-6; 7 bases match TRBD1. Germline assignment: CDR1 SGHTA and CDR2 FQGNSA. CDR3 length: 14 amino acids. Here the CDR3 DNA reads TGTGCCAGCAGCTTGGGACAGATTGCCAACGTCCCGACTTTC. Protein product: CASSLGQIANVPTF.

This clonotype was detected many times. The V call is TRBV7-9, the J call TRBJ2-3; D is unresolved. Trimming left V 5 bases short and J 0 bases short, with 21 bases between. This CDR3 has 18 amino acids. Germline V gene lookup returns CDR1 SEHNR and CDR2 FQNEAQ (reference sequence). CDR3 DNA sequence: TGTGCCAGCAGCCCCCTCTCCGGAGTAGGGCTTAGCACAGATACGCAGTATTTT. It encodes CASSPLSGVGLSTDTQYF.

For this clonotype: A much larger clone lies a single base off, so this may be a read error. The chain has TRBV27 and TRBJ2-3; the D gene is possibly TRBD2 (6 bases). This CDR3 is 17 amino acids long. The V end was cut by 3 bases, the J end by 4 bases, with 20 bases between. Per the germline V gene, CDR1 is MNHEY and CDR2 is SMNVEV (reference sequence). The CDR3 coding sequence is TGTGCCAGCAGTTTGTGGGGAGGAGGGCCCACCGCAGATACGCAGTATTTT. Amino acids: CASSLWGGGPTADTQYF.

The chain employs TRBV20-1 and TRBJ2-5; the D gene is possibly TRBD1 (6 bases). The DNA matches TRBJ2-7 better at its end, which makes the J call doubtful. The CDR3 has 18 amino acids. The germline gives CDR1 DFQATT, CDR2 SNEGSKA (reference sequence). CDR3 DNA: TGCAGTGCTAGAAGTCTTCAGGGCGCGGTCTTCAGGGGTAACGAGCAGTACTTC. It is translated as CSARSLQGAVFRGNEQYF.

This clonotype has ten or more counts. The rearrangement links TRBV12-3 or TRBV12-4 to TRBJ2-4; tentatively, D is TRBD1 or TRBD2 (5 bases each). This CDR3 has 16 residues. The V gene lost 8 bases and the J gene lost 0 bases, with 17 bases spanning the gap. CDR3 sequence reads: CASSPGTGLAKNIQYF. The CDR3 DNA sequence: TGTGCCAGCTCACCAGGGACGGGGCTAGCCAAAAACATTCAGTACTTC.

The V and J genes are TRBV9 and TRBJ2-2; maybe TRBD2 (5 bases). The CDR3 covers 16 residues. Trimming took off 4 bases at V and 4 bases at J, with 17 bases between the two ends. The germline CDR1 and CDR2 sequences are SGDLS and YYNGEE. The CDR3 DNA is TGTGCCAGCAGCTCCGTGAGAGGGTCGGTCACCGGGGAGCTGTTTTTT. As protein: CASSSVRGSVTGELFF.

This sequence joins TRBV29-1 and TRBJ1-5; D is uncertain. Germline lookup yields CDR1 SQVTM and CDR2 ANQGSEA. V lost 5 bases and J lost 3, with 11 bases in between. The CDR3 loop spans 13 amino acids. The CDR3: CSVQTGFNQPQHF. DNA of the CDR3: TGCAGCGTTCAGACGGGTTTCAATCAGCCCCAGCATTTT.

This clonotype was detected only once. J is TRBJ2-3 and V is TRBV3-1; 7 bases line up with TRBD2. V shed 1 base and J 0 bases; nucleotides not matched to a gene: 7. CDR1 is LGHDT and CDR2 is YNNKEL in the germline V gene (reference sequence). This CDR3 spans 17 amino acids. The DNA for the CDR3 is TGTGCCAGCAGCCAAGCTACGGGGGGATCTAGCACAGATACGCAGTATTTT. It codes for CASSQATGGSSTDTQYF.